What follows are 8 T cell receptor beta chains derived from one specimen sequenced in a study of cytomegalovirus exposure and HLA in healthy donors. PCR was performed using 60 Vbeta and 13 Jbeta primers. Assay used: immunoSEQ multiplex PCR; TCRdb lists only in-frame clones, some missing. The table records some 81,000 clones, 65% to 75% of them present only once. Specimen: PBMCs. The receptors derive from a woman aged 40-49 years in good health and CMV-seropositive.

V is TRBV30 and J is TRBJ1-3; D remains unclear. Trimming took 5 bases from V and 2 from J, leaving 13 bases between them. CDR1 is GTSNPN and CDR2 is SVGIG in the germline V gene (reference sequence). The CDR3 sequence is 14 residues long. The CDR3 spells CAWGLRSPGNTIYF. CDR3 DNA: TGTGCCTGGGGGCTTCGGTCACCTGGAAACACCATATATTTT. The full variable domain, its missing parts supplied by reference TRBV30 and TRBJ1-3, is SQTIHQWPATLVQPVGSPLSLECTVEGTSNPNLYWYRQAAGRGLQLLFYSVGIGQISSEVPQNLSASRPQDRQFILSSKKLLLSDSGFYLCAWGLRSPGNTIYFGEGSWLTVV.

This clone was seen a few times. V gene TRBV2 combines with J gene TRBJ1-1; no definite D call. V was clipped by 6 bases and J by 2 bases, with 7 bases between them. The CDR3 spans 12 residues. The germline V gene encodes CDR1 SNHLY and CDR2 FYNNEI. DNA of the CDR3: TGTGCCAGCAGGGGCCATAACACTGAAGCTTTCTTT. This translates into CASRGHNTEAFF.

The chain links TRBV27 to TRBJ2-7, with 7 nucleotides matching TRBD1. Looked up from germline, CDR1 is MNHEY and CDR2 is SMNVEV (reference sequence). J gave up 2 bases and V 8 bases, and 9 bases lay outside the gene matches. The CDR3 is 14 amino acids. This CDR3 reads CASSNRGGTYEQYF. CDR3 sequence (DNA): TGTGCCAGCTCTAACAGGGGCGGTACCTACGAGCAGTACTTC.

This chain uses TRBV18 with TRBJ2-4; 7 bases match TRBD1. The germline V gene encodes CDR1 KGHSH and CDR2 LQKENI. Trimming at V came to 6 bases and at J to 4 bases, leaving 6 bases not matched to a gene. This CDR3 region has 14 residues. The chain's CDR3 is CASSPGTEKNIQYF. CDR3 coding DNA: TGTGCCAGCTCTCCCGGGACAGAGAAAAACATTCAGTACTTC.

The CDR3: CASSPDRGRTEAFF. The DNA for the CDR3 is TGTGCCAGCAGCCCAGACAGGGGGCGGACTGAAGCTTTCTTT. V is TRBV7-2 and J is TRBJ1-1, with 10 bases fitting TRBD1. Unmatched junction bases numbered 5, after V lost 5 bases and J lost 5 bases. Germline loops: CDR1 SGHTA, CDR2 FQGNSA. This CDR3 is 14 amino acids long.

The sample holds a few counts of this clone. V usage is TRBV28 and J usage is TRBJ2-7; 7 bases are shared with TRBD1. The junction had 10 bases not matched to a gene; V was cut back by 6 bases and J by 2 bases. The V gene's germline CDR1 is MDHEN and CDR2 SYDVKM. This CDR3 is 15 amino acids long. CDR3 sequence reads: CASRGGQVEAYEQYF. The CDR3 nucleotides are TGTGCCAGCAGAGGAGGACAGGTGGAGGCCTACGAGCAGTACTTC.

The chain employs TRBV4-3 and TRBJ2-1, with D possibly matching TRBD1 (6 bases). V lost 3 bases, J lost 4 bases, and 16 bases lay in between. Germline V gene lookup returns CDR1 LGHNA and CDR2 YSLEER. The CDR3 extends over 16 amino acids. This chain's CDR3 is CASSQVVQGNYNEQFF. CDR3 nucleotides: TGCGCCAGCAGCCAGGTAGTGCAGGGGAATTACAATGAGCAGTTCTTC.

J is TRBJ1-1 and V is TRBV30; no clear D. The CDR3 has 16 residues. Germline-derived CDR1 and CDR2 are GTSNPN and SVGIG (reference sequence). Deletions cut 1 base from V and 5 bases from J, with 20 bases between. This CDR3 is CAWSGLGSIRGTEAFF. The DNA of the CDR3 is TGTGCCTGGAGTGGCTTAGGGAGTATAAGAGGAACTGAAGCTTTCTTT.